One sample yielded the 5 T cell receptor beta chains listed below, sequenced in a study of blood T cell repertoires in COVID-19. Some clones are missing from TCRdb's copy, which holds only in-frame ones; the method was immunoSEQ multiplex PCR. The sample consists of around 230,000 clones, about nine tenths of them appearing once. The sequencing sample was made of peripheral blood. These receptors were obtained from a man in his fifties or sixties with COVID-19, enrolled during active disease.

Points on this clone: The same CDR3 is also encoded by other DNA sequences in this sample. The chain uses TRBV30 and TRBJ2-7, with TRBD1 identical over 7 bases. The CDR3 sequence is 13 residues long. V trimming: 0 bases; J trimming: 2 bases; junction bases outside the gene matches: 1. Germline V CDR1 and CDR2: GTSNPN, SVGIG (reference sequence). CDR3 sequence reads: CAWSVQGAYEQYF. The DNA for the CDR3 is TGTGCCTGGAGTGTTCAGGGGGCCTACGAGCAGTACTTC.

Notes on this clone: This sample includes further DNA sequences coding for the same CDR3. The V gene is TRBV5-6, the J gene TRBJ2-5; a weak D match, TRBD2 (6 bases). V was shortened by 3 bases and J by 5 bases, with 17 bases between the two germline ends. The CDR3 sequence is 15 residues long. The germline V gene has CDR1 SGHDT and CDR2 YYEEEE. CDR3 sequence: CASSSSGGARETQYF. CDR3 DNA: TGTGCCAGCAGCTCGTCTGGCGGGGCTAGGGAGACCCAGTACTTC.

The genes are TRBV9 and TRBJ2-7; no clear D gene. Germline V lookup: CDR1 SGDLS, CDR2 YYNGEE. The CDR3 extends over 11 amino acids. The DNA for the CDR3 is TGTGCTGAGGATATCTCCTACGAGCAGTACTTC. It encodes CAEDISYEQYF.

This sequence joins TRBV11-2 and TRBJ2-1; D possibly corresponds to TRBD2 (6 bases). From germline, CDR1 is SGHAT and CDR2 FQNNGV. V was pared by 3 bases and J by 7 bases, with 16 bases between. This CDR3 contains 15 residues. For the CDR3, the DNA is TGTGCCAGCAGCTTCCTCGGGGCGGGGATGAATGAGCAGTTCTTC. Translated: CASSFLGAGMNEQFF.

The chain recombines TRBV25-1 with TRBJ2-1; TRBD2 aligns across 11 bases. The CDR3 totals 16 residues. The junction had 7 bases not matched to a gene; V was cut back by 5 bases and J by 4 bases. CDR1 and CDR2 (germline): MGHDK, SYGVNS. CDR3 region: CASSTRLAGSYNEQFF. CDR3 nucleotides: TGTGCCAGCAGTACCAGACTAGCGGGGAGTTACAATGAGCAGTTCTTC. Using reference TRBV25-1 and TRBJ2-1 for the parts outside the CDR3, the full variable domain is EADIYQTPRYLVIGTGKKITLECSQTMGHDKMYWYQQDPGMELHLIHYSYGVNSTEKGDLSSESTVSRIRTEHFPLTLESARPSHTSQYLCASSTRLAGSYNEQFFGPGTRLTVL.